The clone carrying this T cell receptor beta chain was counted a single time. The sample is drawn from a study of blood T cell repertoires in COVID-19. Study details: In each case, the material was cDNA or gDNA derived from T cells, B-cell-depleted T cells, or PBMCs.

CDR3 size: 13 residues. Per germline, CDR1 MNHEY and CDR2 SVGAGI. Deletions cut 0 bases from V and 6 bases from J, with 8 bases between. Some clones are missing from TCRdb's copy, which holds only in-frame ones; the method was immunoSEQ multiplex PCR. The sample holds about 38,000 clones, approximately 94% seen once. This rearrangement joins TRBV6-5 to TRBJ1-1; D gene uncertain. The source is a human donor with active COVID-19. The donor label of this sample is uncertain. What was sequenced was peripheral blood. The CDR3 region has the DNA TGTGCCAGCAGTTACTCGAGAGGCCCTGAAGCTTTCTTT. Translation gives CASSYSRGPEAFF.